These T cell receptor beta chains were read from a single sample in a study of T cells after yellow fever vaccination. TCRdb recomputed calls from the 5' RACE reads with MiXCR, one row per CDR3 protein. Of some 120,000 distinct CDR3 sequences listed, around 8% are singletons. Sequenced here: CD8+ T cells sorted from PBMCs, sampled 45 days after the yellow fever booster vaccination. All receptors come from a man aged 25 to 40 who received the YFV17D yellow fever vaccine. Each CDR3 is given with its conserved first and last residue. Each record gives: J gene, V gene, D gene, clone size, CDR3 DNA, CDR3 protein. The D gene is left open where the match is weak. The size of a clone is reported for some rows only, either as once, few or many, or as a class for expanded clones.

TRBJ2-2 | TRBV21-1 | - | many | TGTGCCAGCACCCAAGCAAGGGGGCGCAAGGACACCGGGGAGCTGTTTTTT | CASTQARGRKDTGELFF
TRBJ1-1 | TRBV5-1 | TRBD1 | many | TGCGCCAGCAGCTTGGGGACAACAGGGGGCGCGGGGGCTTTCTTT | CASSLGTTGGAGAFF
TRBJ2-5 | TRBV12-5 | - | - | TGTGCTAGTGGTTTGGGCAGGGGGGATTACCAAGAGACCCAGTACTTC | CASGLGRGDYQETQYF
TRBJ2-1 | TRBV19 | - | - | TGTGCCAGTAGTATGGATAATGAGCAGTTCTTC | CASSMDNEQFF
TRBJ2-7 | TRBV11-2 | - | - | TGTGCCAGCGGACCGCCGGGACGGGACTACGAGCAGTACTTC | CASGPPGRDYEQYF
TRBJ2-7 | TRBV6-1 | TRBD2 | many | TGTGCCAGCAGTCGCCTCACTAGCGCCTCCTACGAGCAGTACTTC | CASSRLTSASYEQYF
TRBJ1-1 | TRBV7-8 | TRBD1 | many | TGTGCCAGCAGCATAACCGGGACAGGGCCGATCATCCGAAATACTGAAGCTTTCTTT | CASSITGTGPIIRNTEAFF
TRBJ2-3 | TRBV5-1 | - | - | TGCGCCAGCCGGGACGCCACAGATACGCAGTATTTT | CASRDATDTQYF
TRBJ2-3 | TRBV12-3/TRBV12-4 | - | many | TGTGCCAGCAGGCCCTGGGGAGGCACAGATACGCAGTATTTT | CASRPWGGTDTQYF
TRBJ2-2 | TRBV12-3/TRBV12-4 | - | many | TGTGCCAGCAGTTTCGTACAGGGTTTGGCCGGGGAGCTGTTTTTT | CASSFVQGLAGELFF
TRBJ2-7 | TRBV7-6 | TRBD2 | many | TGTGCCAGCAGACTCCCGGGACTAGCGGGACTTGCTTCCTACGAGCAGTACTTC | CASRLPGLAGLASYEQYF
TRBJ2-6 | TRBV4-3 | - | many | TGCGCCAGCAGCCAGGGGTGGGCCGGGGCCAACGTCCTGACTTTC | CASSQGWAGANVLTF
TRBJ2-7 | TRBV6-5 | - | many | TGTGCCAGCAGTAGGAGCTCCTACGAGCAGTACTTC | CASSRSSYEQYF
TRBJ1-1 | TRBV11-2 | - | many | TGTGCCAGCAGCGTAGACGGAGGGTGGACTGAAGCTTTCTTT | CASSVDGGWTEAFF
TRBJ2-5 | TRBV5-1 | - | many | TGCGCCAGCCTCCTCACGGGGGAAGAGACCCAGTACTTC | CASLLTGEETQYF
TRBJ2-1 | TRBV27 | TRBD2 | - | TGTGCCAGCAGTTGGACGGGAGGGGTGGATGAGCAGTTCTTC | CASSWTGGVDEQFF
TRBJ2-5 | TRBV30 | - | few | TGTGCCTGGAGTAAACTCCTGGAGACCCAGTACTTC | CAWSKLLETQYF